This T cell receptor (beta chain) was retrieved from a study of long-term antiretroviral therapy in people with HIV. The wider study: Samples from the earliest time points predate the 2015 immediate-ART recommendation by about a decade. Study-wide findings and caveats: No data were available on ART adherence, viral resistance or therapy changes. ART-treated samples gained diversity yet remained below transplant donor controls.

Turning to this clone: What it binds is unknown.

Germline assignment: CDR1 ENHRY and CDR2 SYGVKD. The CDR3 runs 13 residues. V was cut by 2 bases and J by 4 bases, with 8 bases left in between. At survey level, the immunoSEQ assay was run in its v3.0 version. Sequencing used immunoSEQ multiplex PCR; TCRdb keeps in-frame clones, though not all of them. In the table there are 20,000 to 25,000 clones, around 81% of which are singletons. Donors each had at least one pre-ART PBMC sample and at least two post-ART ones. The V call is TRBV10-3, the J call TRBJ1-2, with D perhaps matching TRBD1 (6 bases). The starting material was unsorted PBMCs, obtained 2.9 years after starting antiretroviral therapy. The sequence was collected from a woman aged 30 to 39 with HIV. The CDR3 spells CAISERDTYGYTF. For the CDR3, the DNA is TGTGCCATCAGTGAGCGGGACACCTATGGCTACACCTTC.